A selection of T cell receptor beta chains follows, all from one sample in a study of response to subunit inactivated influenza vaccine. TCRdb recomputed calls from the RT-PCR reads with MiXCR, one row per CDR3 protein. The table includes about 530,000 distinct CDR3 sequences, 13% detected once. Here the sequenced sample was PBMCs from blood, taken roughly 47 days after vaccination. These TCRs come from a man aged 45-60 years who received an inactivated influenza vaccine. Each CDR3 is given with its conserved first and last residue. A D gene is named only where the DNA matches it firmly. A clone size is listed for some rows: how often the clone was seen (once, few, many), or a class if it is expanded.

TRBJ2-5,TRBD2,TRBV7-2,-,CASSLGSGGYQETQYF,TGTGCCAGCAGCTTAGGAAGCGGGGGGTACCAAGAGACCCAGTACTTC
TRBJ2-1,-,TRBV10-2,many,CASSEPGSEQFF,TGCGCCAGCAGTGAGCCGGGCAGTGAGCAGTTCTTC
TRBJ2-7,-,TRBV7-2,-,CASSLGRSAHEQYF,TGTGCCAGCAGCTTAGGAAGGTCCGCGCACGAGCAGTACTTC
TRBJ2-7,-,TRBV9,-,CASSVGKVESEQYF,TGTGCCAGCAGCGTAGGCAAAGTCGAGAGCGAGCAGTACTTC
TRBJ2-7,TRBD1,TRBV3-1,few,CASGGQLSSYEQYF,TGTGCCAGCGGGGGACAGTTGAGCTCCTACGAGCAGTACTTC
TRBJ2-5,-,TRBV7-2,few,CASSLGGFGVSQETQYF,TGTGCCAGCAGCTTAGGGGGTTTTGGGGTCTCTCAAGAGACCCAGTACTTC
TRBJ1-1,-,TRBV28,few,CASIQRGHTEAFF,TGTGCCAGCATTCAAAGGGGACACACTGAAGCTTTCTTT
TRBJ2-3,TRBD2,TRBV7-8,-,CASSLATSGRDTQYF,TGTGCCAGCAGCTTAGCGACTAGCGGGAGAGATACGCAGTATTTT
TRBJ1-1,-,TRBV12-3/TRBV12-4,many,CASSRGGEAFF,TGTGCCAGCAGTCGAGGGGGTGAAGCTTTCTTT
TRBJ2-1,-,TRBV4-2,-,CASSQERGDEQFF,TGTGCCAGCAGCCAAGAAAGGGGCGATGAGCAGTTCTTC
TRBJ2-7,TRBD1,TRBV20-1,-,CSANDQGDRVSYEQYF,TGCAGTGCTAACGACCAAGGGGACAGGGTTTCCTACGAGCAGTACTTC